The 12 T cell receptor beta chains presented below share a single source sample, sequenced in a study of T cell responses to AZD1222 COVID-19 vaccine. Produced via immunoSEQ multiplex PCR; TCRdb's table is partial and in-frame only. The sample carries 140,000 to 150,000 clones, 86% recorded once. Sequencing was performed on peripheral blood, taken 28 days after the second AZD1222 dose. The receptor source for this set is an adult who received the AZD1222 COVID-19 vaccine.

Written as DNA, the CDR3 is TGTGCCAGCAGCTTTGGTCTAGGGGGCGCGCAGGGCTACACCTTC. This translates into CASSFGLGGAQGYTF. This chain uses TRBV7-8 with TRBJ1-2; 7 bases map to TRBD1. The V segment lost 3 bases and the J segment 8 bases; nucleotides outside the gene matches: 12. The germline gives CDR1 SGHVS, CDR2 FQNEAQ. This CDR3 has 15 amino acids.

This clone occurred once. The genes are TRBV28 and TRBJ1-5, with D perhaps matching TRBD1 (6 bases). V lost 4 bases and J lost 6, with 13 bases in between. CDR1 is MDHEN, CDR2 SYDVKM, per germline. CDR3 size: 14 residues. CDR3 region: CASSYTGYSQPQHF. The CDR3 coding sequence is TGTGCCAGCAGTTACACAGGGTACTCTCAGCCCCAGCATTTT.

This chain uses TRBV12-3 or TRBV12-4 with TRBJ1-1; 7 nucleotides line up with TRBD1. The V gene end was trimmed by 1 base and the J gene end by 10 bases; junction bases not matched to a gene: 6. The CDR3 extends over 13 amino acids. The CDR3 here is CASSLGTGSTAFF. For the CDR3, the DNA is TGTGCCAGCAGTTTAGGGACAGGATCGACAGCTTTCTTT.

The chain joins TRBV19 to TRBJ1-1; D perhaps matches TRBD1 (6 bases). Germline lookup yields CDR1 LNHDA and CDR2 SQIVND (reference sequence). Trimming cost V 0 bases and J 9 bases, with 11 bases left between them. The CDR3 is 13 amino acids. The CDR3 loop is CASSIEGTGKAFF. The CDR3 DNA is TGTGCCAGTAGTATAGAGGGCACAGGGAAAGCTTTCTTT. The full variable domain, its missing parts supplied by reference TRBV19 and TRBJ1-1, is DGGITQSPKYLFRKEGQNVTLSCEQNLNHDAMYWYRQDPGQGLRLIYYSQIVNDFQKGDIAEGYSVSREKKESFPLTVTSAQKNPTAFYLCASSIEGTGKAFFGQGTRLTVV.

The chain links TRBV11-2 to TRBJ2-1; no definite D call. The CDR3 runs 15 residues. Germline-derived CDR1 and CDR2 are SGHAT and FQNNGV. Trimming pared 5 bases from V and 8 bases from J, leaving 19 bases between. The CDR3 nucleotides are TGTGCCAGCAGCCCTACCTCGACCACCGAGGATGAGCAGTTCTTC. This codes for CASSPTSTTEDEQFF.

This chain connects TRBV5-1 to TRBJ2-1; tentatively, D is TRBD2 (6 bases). The V end was cut by 4 bases, the J end by 0 bases, with 14 bases between. Germline-derived CDR1 and CDR2 are SGHRS and YFSETQ. CDR3 length: 16 amino acids. Here the CDR3 reads CASSRSGRSSYNEQFF. The CDR3 region has the DNA TGCGCCAGCAGCCGAAGCGGGCGCAGCTCCTACAATGAGCAGTTCTTC.

This chain links TRBV4-2 with TRBJ2-7, with no clear D. This CDR3 is built from 14 residues. Germline CDR1 is LGHNA and CDR2 is YNFKEQ. V lost 4 bases and J 1 base, leaving 11 bases between the germline ends. The CDR3 DNA follows: TGTGCCAGCAGCCCACCGAAGGAGTCCTACGAGCAGTACTTC. Its translation is CASSPPKESYEQYF.

J is TRBJ1-5 and V is TRBV16; 8 bases map to TRBD1. V trimming: 2 bases; J trimming: 0 bases; junction bases outside the gene matches: 3. Germline values: CDR1 KGHSY, CDR2 FQNENV. CDR3 length: 16 residues. The CDR3 reads CASSQLQGGSNQPQHF. CDR3 in DNA: TGTGCCAGCAGCCAACTACAGGGGGGTAGCAATCAGCCCCAGCATTTT.

The genes are TRBV5-1 and TRBJ1-6, with a weak D call TRBD1 (5 bases). Trimming removed 0 bases from V and 6 bases from J, with 10 bases in between. The CDR3 extends over 15 amino acids. Germline V lookup: CDR1 SGHRS, CDR2 YFSETQ. The CDR3 DNA is TGCGCCAGCAGCTTGGATCTCGGGGCTAATTCACCCCTCCACTTT. Its protein product is CASSLDLGANSPLHF.

The genes are TRBV6-5 and TRBJ1-1; the match to TRBD1 covers 10 bases. Germline V gene sequence: CDR1 MNHEY, CDR2 SVGAGI. This CDR3 is built from 14 residues. V shed 6 bases, J shed 6 bases, and the junction held 7 bases outside the gene matches. In nucleotides, the CDR3 is TGTGCCAGCAGACGAGGGACAGGGGCCCCTGAAGCTTTCTTT. Translating it yields CASRRGTGAPEAFF.

V is TRBV5-1 and J is TRBJ2-3, with D uncertain. This CDR3 is 14 amino acids long. Germline loops: CDR1 SGHRS, CDR2 YFSETQ. With 4 bases removed from V and 0 bases from J, the gap between germline ends came to 9 bases. The CDR3 reads CASSSPDSTDTQYF. The CDR3 DNA reads as TGCGCCAGCAGCAGCCCGGACAGCACAGATACGCAGTATTTT.

The V call is TRBV2, the J call TRBJ1-2, with D possibly TRBD1 on 5 matching bases. V was shortened by 7 bases and J by 8 bases, with 14 bases between the two germline ends. This CDR3 is 12 amino acids long. The germline CDR1 and CDR2 sequences are SNHLY and FYNNEI. CDR3 sequence reads: CASTTGGDGYTF. CDR3 nucleotides: TGTGCCAGCACTACAGGCGGGGACGGCTACACCTTC.